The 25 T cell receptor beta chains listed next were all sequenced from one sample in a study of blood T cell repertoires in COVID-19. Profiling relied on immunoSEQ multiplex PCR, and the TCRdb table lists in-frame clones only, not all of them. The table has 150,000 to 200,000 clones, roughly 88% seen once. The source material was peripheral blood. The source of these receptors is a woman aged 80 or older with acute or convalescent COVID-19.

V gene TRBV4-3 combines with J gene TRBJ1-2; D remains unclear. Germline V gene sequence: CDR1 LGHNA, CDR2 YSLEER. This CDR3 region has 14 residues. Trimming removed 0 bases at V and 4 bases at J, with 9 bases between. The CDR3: CASSQDSQFYGYTF. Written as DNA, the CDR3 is TGCGCCAGCAGCCAAGATTCCCAATTCTATGGCTACACCTTC.

CDR3 bases: TGTGCCAGCAGCTCGCAGACGAACACCGGGGAGCTGTTTTTT. Its protein product is CASSSQTNTGELFF. J is TRBJ2-2 and V is TRBV5-5; no definite D call. The CDR3 loop spans 14 amino acids. From germline, CDR1 is SGHKS and CDR2 YYEKEE (reference sequence). V was cut by 3 bases and J by 0 bases, with 6 bases left in between. Full variable domain (outside the CDR3, taken from reference TRBV5-5 and TRBJ2-2): DAGVTQSPTHLIKTRGQQVTLRCSPISGHKSVSWYQQVLGQGPQFIFQYYEKEERGRGNFPDRFSARQFPNYSSELNVNALLLGDSALYLCASSSQTNTGELFFGEGSRLTVL.

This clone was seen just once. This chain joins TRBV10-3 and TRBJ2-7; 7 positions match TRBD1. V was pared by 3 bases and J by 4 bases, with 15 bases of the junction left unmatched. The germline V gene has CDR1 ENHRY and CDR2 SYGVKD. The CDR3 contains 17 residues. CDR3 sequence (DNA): TGTGCCATCAGTGATCCGGCACGACAGGGTATAGGGTACGAGCAGTACTTC. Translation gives CAISDPARQGIGYEQYF.

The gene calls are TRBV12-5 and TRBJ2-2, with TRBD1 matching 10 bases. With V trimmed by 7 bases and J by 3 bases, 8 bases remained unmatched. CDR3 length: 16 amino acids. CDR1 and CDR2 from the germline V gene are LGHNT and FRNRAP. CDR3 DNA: TGTGCTAGTGACCTGGGACAGGGGACCGACACCGGGGAGCTGTTTTTT. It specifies CASDLGQGTDTGELFF.

The CDR3 region has the DNA TGTGCCAGCAGCCAATCACTTGCGGGGGACACTGAAGCTTTCTTT. Translating gives CASSQSLAGDTEAFF. The genes are TRBV5-4 and TRBJ1-1; possible D gene TRBD1, 5 bases. Deletions cut 4 bases from V and 3 bases from J, with 16 bases between. Germline CDR1 is SGHNT and CDR2 is YYREEE (reference sequence). The CDR3 contains 15 residues. The complete variable domain, with remaining parts taken from reference TRBV5-4 and TRBJ1-1, reads ETGVTQSPTHLIKTRGQQVTLRCSSQSGHNTVSWYQQALGQGPQFIFQYYREEENGRGNFPPRFSGLQFPNYSSELNVNALELDDSALYLCASSQSLAGDTEAFFGQGTRLTVV.

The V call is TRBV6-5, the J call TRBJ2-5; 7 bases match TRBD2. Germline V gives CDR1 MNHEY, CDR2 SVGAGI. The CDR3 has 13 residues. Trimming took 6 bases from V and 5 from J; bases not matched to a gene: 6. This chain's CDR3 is CASSRSGYETQYF. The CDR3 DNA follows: TGTGCCAGCAGCCGTAGCGGGTACGAGACCCAGTACTTC.

For the CDR3, the DNA is TGCGCCAGCAGCCAAGATTTGCGGCCTAGCGGGGGCCCTTACAATGAGCAGTTCTTC. This encodes CASSQDLRPSGGPYNEQFF. This chain uses TRBV4-3 with TRBJ2-1; 10 nucleotides agree with TRBD2. This CDR3 has 19 residues. Trimming took 0 bases from V and 4 from J; bases not matched to a gene: 12. Per germline, CDR1 LGHNA and CDR2 YSLEER.

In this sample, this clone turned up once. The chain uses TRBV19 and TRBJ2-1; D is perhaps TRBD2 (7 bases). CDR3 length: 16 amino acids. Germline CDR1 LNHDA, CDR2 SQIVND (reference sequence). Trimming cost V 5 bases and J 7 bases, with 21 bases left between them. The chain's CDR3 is CASSPPPGGPRNEQFF. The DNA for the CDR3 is TGTGCCAGTAGTCCCCCCCCCGGGGGGCCCAGGAATGAGCAGTTCTTC.

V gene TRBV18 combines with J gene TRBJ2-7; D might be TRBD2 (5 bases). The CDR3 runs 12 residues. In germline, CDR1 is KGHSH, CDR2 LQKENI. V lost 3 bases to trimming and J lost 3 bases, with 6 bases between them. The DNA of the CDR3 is TGTGCCAGCTCACCCGAGGGCTACGAGCAGTACTTC. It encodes CASSPEGYEQYF.

CDR3 sequence (DNA): TGCAGCGTTGACAGGGGGCTGGAGACCCAGTACTTC. It specifies CSVDRGLETQYF. The chain employs TRBV29-1 and TRBJ2-5; 8 nucleotides agree with TRBD1. This CDR3 comprises 12 residues. J gave up 5 bases and V 3 bases, and 2 bases lay outside the gene matches. CDR1 and CDR2 (germline): SQVTM, ANQGSEA.

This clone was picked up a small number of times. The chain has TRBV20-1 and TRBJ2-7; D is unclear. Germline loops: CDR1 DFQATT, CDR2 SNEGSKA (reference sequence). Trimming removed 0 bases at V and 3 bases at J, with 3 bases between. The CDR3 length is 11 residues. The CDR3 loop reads CSARDLYEQYF. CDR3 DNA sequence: TGCAGTGCTAGAGATCTCTACGAGCAGTACTTC.

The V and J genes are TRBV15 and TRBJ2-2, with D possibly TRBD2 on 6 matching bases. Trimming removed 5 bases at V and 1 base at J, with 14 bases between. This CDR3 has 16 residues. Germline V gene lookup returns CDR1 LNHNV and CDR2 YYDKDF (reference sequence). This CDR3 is CATSGGGTLNTGELFF. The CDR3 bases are TGTGCCACCAGCGGTGGGGGGACTCTGAACACCGGGGAGCTGTTTTTT. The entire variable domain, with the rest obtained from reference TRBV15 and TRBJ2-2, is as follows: DAMVIQNPRYQVTQFGKPVTLSCSQTLNHNVMYWYQQKSSQAPKLLFHYYDKDFNNEADTPDNFQSRRPNTSFCFLDIRSPGLGDTAMYLCATSGGGTLNTGELFFGEGSRLTVL.

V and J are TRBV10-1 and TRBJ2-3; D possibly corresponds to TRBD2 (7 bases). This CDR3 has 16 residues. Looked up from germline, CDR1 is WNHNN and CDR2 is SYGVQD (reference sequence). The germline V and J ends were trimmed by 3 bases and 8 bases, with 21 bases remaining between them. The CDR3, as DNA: TGCGCCAGCAGTGAAGGAGGGGGGGGCGAGTTCGGTACGCAGTATTTT. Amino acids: CASSEGGGGEFGTQYF.

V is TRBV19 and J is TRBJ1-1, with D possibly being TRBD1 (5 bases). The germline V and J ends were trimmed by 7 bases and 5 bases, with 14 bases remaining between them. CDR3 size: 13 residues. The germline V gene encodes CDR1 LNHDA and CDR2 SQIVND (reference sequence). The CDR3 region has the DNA TGTGCCAGTAAGCAGCAGGGTAAAACTGAAGCTTTCTTT. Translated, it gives CASKQQGKTEAFF.

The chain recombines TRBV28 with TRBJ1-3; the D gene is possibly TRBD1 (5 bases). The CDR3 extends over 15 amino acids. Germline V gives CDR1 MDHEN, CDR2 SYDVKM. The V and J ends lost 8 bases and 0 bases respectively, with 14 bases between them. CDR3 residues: CASGGLLASGNTIYF. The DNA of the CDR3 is TGTGCCAGCGGGGGGTTGCTTGCCTCTGGAAACACCATATATTTT.

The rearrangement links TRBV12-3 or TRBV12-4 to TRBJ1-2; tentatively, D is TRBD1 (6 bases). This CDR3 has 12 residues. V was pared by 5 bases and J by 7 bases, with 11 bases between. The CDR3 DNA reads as TGTGCCAGCAGTCAACAGGGTTTTGGCTACACCTTC. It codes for CASSQQGFGYTF.

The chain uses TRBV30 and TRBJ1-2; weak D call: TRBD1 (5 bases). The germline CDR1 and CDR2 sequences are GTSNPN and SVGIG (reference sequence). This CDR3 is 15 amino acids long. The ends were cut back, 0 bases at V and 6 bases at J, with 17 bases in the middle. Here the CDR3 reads CAWSVFRLRGNGYTF. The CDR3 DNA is TGTGCCTGGAGTGTTTTCAGGTTACGGGGGAATGGCTACACCTTC.

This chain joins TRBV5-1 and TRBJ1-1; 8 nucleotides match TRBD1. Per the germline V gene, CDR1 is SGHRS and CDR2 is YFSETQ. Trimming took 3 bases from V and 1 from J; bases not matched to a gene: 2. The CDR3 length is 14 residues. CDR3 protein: CASSSTGANTEAFF. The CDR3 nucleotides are TGCGCCAGCAGCTCGACAGGGGCGAACACTGAAGCTTTCTTT.

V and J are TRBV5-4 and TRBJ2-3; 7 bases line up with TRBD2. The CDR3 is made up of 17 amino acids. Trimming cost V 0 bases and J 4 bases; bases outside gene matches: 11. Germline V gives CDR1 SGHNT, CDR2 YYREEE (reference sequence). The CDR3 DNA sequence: TGTGCCAGCAGCTTGGTTGGGGGGAGGGCCGTAGCAGATACGCAGTATTTT. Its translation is CASSLVGGRAVADTQYF.

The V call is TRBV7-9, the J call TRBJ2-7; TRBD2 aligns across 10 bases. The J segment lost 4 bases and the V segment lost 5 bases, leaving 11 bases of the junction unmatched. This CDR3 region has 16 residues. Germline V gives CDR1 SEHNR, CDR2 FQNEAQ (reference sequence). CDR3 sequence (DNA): TGTGCCAGCAGCCCCTCCCCTAGCGGGAGATCGTACGAGCAGTACTTC. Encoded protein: CASSPSPSGRSYEQYF.

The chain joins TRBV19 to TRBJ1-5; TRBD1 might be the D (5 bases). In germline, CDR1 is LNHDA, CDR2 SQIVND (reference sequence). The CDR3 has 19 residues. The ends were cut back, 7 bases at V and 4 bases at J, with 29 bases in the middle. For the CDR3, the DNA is TGTGCCAGTAAAGTCTCCGCTGCAGCTGGCGCAGGGCCAAATCAGCCCCAGCATTTT. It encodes CASKVSAAAGAGPNQPQHF.

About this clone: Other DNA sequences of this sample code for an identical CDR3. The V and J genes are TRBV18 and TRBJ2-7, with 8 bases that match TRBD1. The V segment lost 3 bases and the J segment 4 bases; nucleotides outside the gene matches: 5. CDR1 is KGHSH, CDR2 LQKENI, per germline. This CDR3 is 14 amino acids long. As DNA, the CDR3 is TGTGCCAGCTCACCCGGGACAGGAGGATACGAGCAGTACTTC. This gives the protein CASSPGTGGYEQYF.

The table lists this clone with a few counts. CDR3 DNA sequence: TGTGCCAGCAGCTTAGCGGCGGGACGATTAACTTTCTTT. It translates to CASSLAAGRLTFF. The chain employs TRBV7-2 and TRBJ1-1; D is perhaps TRBD1 (5 bases). V was pared by 0 bases and J by 12 bases, with 14 bases between. The CDR3 extends over 13 amino acids. Germline V gene data show CDR1 as SGHTA and CDR2 as FQGNSA.

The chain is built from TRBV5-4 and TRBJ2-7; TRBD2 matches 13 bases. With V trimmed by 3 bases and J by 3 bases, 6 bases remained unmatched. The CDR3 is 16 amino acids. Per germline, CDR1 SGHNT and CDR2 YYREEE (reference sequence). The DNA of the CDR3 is TGTGCCAGCAGCTCGGAGCGGACTAGCGGGGGCTACGAGCAGTACTTC. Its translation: CASSSERTSGGYEQYF.

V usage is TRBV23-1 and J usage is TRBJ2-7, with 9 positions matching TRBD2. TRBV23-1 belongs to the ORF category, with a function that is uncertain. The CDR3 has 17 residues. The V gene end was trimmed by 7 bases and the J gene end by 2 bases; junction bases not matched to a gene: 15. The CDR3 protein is CASTLPRGLAQPYEQYF. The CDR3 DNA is TGCGCCAGCACTCTCCCCCGGGGACTAGCCCAACCCTACGAGCAGTACTTC.